The T cell receptor (beta chain) under discussion was sequenced for a study of glioma-infiltrating T cells. Study results and limitations: Tissue-blood divergence was below expectation in non-neoplastic patients, above in gliomas.

Amplification of TCR alpha and beta CDR3 regions from RNA used iRepertoire nested multiplex PCR. Using its own MiXCR run on the multiplex PCR reads, TCRdb lists one record per CDR3 protein. The sample consists of under 200,000 distinct CDR3 sequences, about 46% of them appearing once. In this sample, this clonotype turned up a few times. Its cognate antigen is unknown. The CDR3 has 14 residues. The trim removed 4 bases at V and 7 bases at J, leaving 6 bases unmatched. Germline V CDR1 and CDR2: SGHRS, YFSETQ. V is TRBV5-1 and J is TRBJ2-1, with TRBD1 matching 9 bases. The sequenced sample consisted of glioma tissue, nonneoplastic brain tissue, or PBMCs (not recorded which). The receptor comes from a human donor with low-grade glioma or glioblastoma, undergoing nonglioma brain surgery, or in good health (not recorded which). DNA of the CDR3: TGCGCCAGCAGCCCAGGGACAGGGTATAATGAGCAGTTCTTC. Encoded protein: CASSPGTGYNEQFF.